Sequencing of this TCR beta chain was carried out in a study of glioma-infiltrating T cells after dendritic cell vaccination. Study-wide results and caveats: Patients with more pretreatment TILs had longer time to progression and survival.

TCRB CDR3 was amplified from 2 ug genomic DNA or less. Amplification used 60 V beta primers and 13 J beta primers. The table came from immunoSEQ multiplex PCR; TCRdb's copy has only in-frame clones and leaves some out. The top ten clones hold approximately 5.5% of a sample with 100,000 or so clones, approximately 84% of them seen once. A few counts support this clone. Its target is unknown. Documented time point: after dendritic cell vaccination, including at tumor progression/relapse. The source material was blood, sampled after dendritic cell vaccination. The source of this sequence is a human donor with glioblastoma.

The CDR3 loop reads CASSSRLAKNTGELFF. CDR3 nucleotides: TGTGCCAGCAGCTCAAGACTAGCGAAGAACACCGGGGAGCTGTTTTTT. The V and J genes are TRBV9 and TRBJ2-2; 8 nucleotides match TRBD2. CDR1 and CDR2 from the germline V gene are SGDLS and YYNGEE. This CDR3 region has 16 residues. With V trimmed by 4 bases and J by 1 base, 6 bases remained unmatched.